The 18 T cell receptor beta chains below come from one sample, sequenced in a study of cytomegalovirus exposure and HLA in healthy donors. Use of 60 Vbeta and 13 Jbeta primers characterized the PCR. Measured with immunoSEQ multiplex PCR; TCRdb has only the in-frame clones, and not every one. The data include about 50,000 clones; the top ten clones carry about 12%. Sequencing input: PBMCs. All receptors derive from a woman aged 60-75 years in good health and CMV-seropositive.

Written as DNA, the CDR3 is TGCGCCAGCAGCTTGGTCGGGGCAACTAATGAAAAACTGTTTTTT. Translation gives CASSLVGATNEKLFF. This sequence joins TRBV5-1 and TRBJ1-4; D call uncertain. CDR1 and CDR2 (germline): SGHRS, YFSETQ. Trimming cost V 0 bases and J 0 bases, with 6 bases left between them. The CDR3 extends over 15 amino acids.

Regarding this clone: At one of its ends the junction is not consistent with the germline gene, which may arise from a read error. The chain links TRBV7-8 to TRBJ2-7, with D possibly matching TRBD2 (5 bases). The CDR3 loop spans 12 amino acids. The germline V gene has CDR1 SGHVS and CDR2 FQNEAQ. The CDR3 region is CASTSTDYEQYF. For the CDR3, the DNA is TGTGCCAGCACCTCGACTGACTACGAGCAATACTTC.

The chain combines TRBV5-1 with TRBJ2-7, with TRBD1 matching 8 bases. This CDR3 is built from 13 residues. Germline trimming cut 4 bases from V and 2 bases from J; bases unmatched to any gene: 2. Germline V gene lookup returns CDR1 SGHRS and CDR2 YFSETQ. In nucleotides, the CDR3 is TGCGCCAGCAGCGGGGGACAGGCCTACGAGCAGTACTTC. This sequence encodes CASSGGQAYEQYF.

The gene calls are TRBV6-1 and TRBJ2-1, with 9 bases matching TRBD1. Germline V gene sequence: CDR1 MNHNS, CDR2 SASEGT. CDR3 size: 13 residues. Trimming at V came to 6 bases and at J to 7 bases, leaving 4 bases not matched to a gene. The CDR3 DNA sequence: TGTGCCAGCAGAAGACAGGGGGAGAATGAGCAGTTCTTC. Its protein product is CASRRQGENEQFF.

CDR3 nucleotide sequence: TGTGCCAGCAGTGAACAGGCGAGGAACACTGAAGCTTTCTTT. Translated: CASSEQARNTEAFF. The rearrangement uses TRBV6-4 and TRBJ1-1; weak D call: TRBD1 (5 bases). The CDR3 has 14 amino acids. Germline CDR1 MRHNA, CDR2 SNTAGT. Trimming pared 3 bases from V and 1 base from J, leaving 9 bases between.

The J gene is TRBJ2-1, the V gene TRBV11-3, with a weak D call TRBD1 (5 bases). Germline V lookup: CDR1 SGHNT, CDR2 YENEEA. The V and J ends lost 1 base and 5 bases respectively, with 9 bases between them. The CDR3 is 14 amino acids. This CDR3 reads CASSLAGWDNEQFF. As DNA, the CDR3 is TGTGCCAGCAGCTTAGCAGGGTGGGACAATGAGCAGTTCTTC.

For the CDR3, the DNA is TGCGCCAGCAGCGGTACACCATCTGGAAACACCATATATTTT. Encoded protein: CASSGTPSGNTIYF. V gene TRBV5-1 combines with J gene TRBJ1-3; D is unresolved. Germline V gene lookup returns CDR1 SGHRS and CDR2 YFSETQ. Trimming removed 4 bases from V and 1 base from J, with 9 bases in between. This CDR3 has 14 residues.

The V gene is TRBV18, the J gene TRBJ2-7; D may be TRBD2 (6 bases). The length of the CDR3 is 14 residues. V shed 5 bases and J shed 2 bases, with 13 bases lying between them. The germline gives CDR1 KGHSH, CDR2 LQKENI. CDR3 sequence (DNA): TGTGCCAGCTCAGAGGGGCCTAGCGCCTACGAGCAGTACTTC. It is translated as CASSEGPSAYEQYF.

In nucleotides, the CDR3 is TGTGCCAGCAGCTTACGGCAGGGCGGAAACACCATATATTTT. Translation gives CASSLRQGGNTIYF. This chain uses TRBV7-2 with TRBJ1-3, with a weak D call TRBD1 (5 bases). CDR3 length equals 14 residues. V was trimmed by 2 bases and J by 4 bases, leaving 9 bases between them. The V gene's germline CDR1 is SGHTA and CDR2 FQGNSA.

This rearrangement joins TRBV28 to TRBJ2-7; TRBD1 matches at 7 bases. Per germline, CDR1 MDHEN and CDR2 SYDVKM. The CDR3 has 12 amino acids. Unmatched junction bases numbered 2, after V lost 6 bases and J lost 3 bases. CDR3 amino acids: CASRGTVYEQYF. In DNA, the CDR3 is TGTGCCAGCAGGGGGACAGTCTACGAGCAGTACTTC.

The chain uses TRBV6-5 and TRBJ2-7, with a possible D match to TRBD1 (6 bases). In germline, CDR1 is MNHEY, CDR2 SVGAGI. The V end was cut by 4 bases, the J end by 2 bases, with 12 bases between. The CDR3 length is 14 residues. The CDR3: CASSFADRAYEQYF. Here the CDR3 DNA reads TGTGCCAGCAGTTTCGCGGACAGAGCCTACGAGCAGTACTTC.

The chain combines TRBV5-1 with TRBJ2-5, with TRBD1 identical over 9 bases. J was trimmed by 0 bases and V by 2 bases; bases with no gene match: 2. The CDR3 is made up of 15 amino acids. The germline gives CDR1 SGHRS, CDR2 YFSETQ. The CDR3 DNA sequence: TGCGCCAGCAGCTTTGGGACAGGGTACCAAGAGACCCAGTACTTC. Amino acids: CASSFGTGYQETQYF.

The chain combines TRBV19 with TRBJ1-1; no clear D gene. Between the trimmed V and J ends, which lost 2 bases and 5 bases, there was a span of 9 bases. Germline V gives CDR1 LNHDA, CDR2 SQIVND (reference sequence). CDR3 length: 13 amino acids. CDR3 DNA sequence: TGTGCCAGTAGTATAAGCGCTGGGACTGAAGCTTTCTTT. Residues: CASSISAGTEAFF.

This CDR3 reads CASSQDQAGYDSPLHF. DNA of the CDR3: TGCGCCAGCAGCCAAGATCAGGCGGGTTATGATTCACCCCTCCACTTT. V gene TRBV4-3 combines with J gene TRBJ1-6; D is unclear. The CDR3 is made up of 16 amino acids. V shed 0 bases and J shed 8 bases, with 14 bases lying between them. Germline CDR1 and CDR2: LGHNA and YSLEER.

V usage is TRBV11-2 and J usage is TRBJ2-1, with a weak D call TRBD1 (5 bases). Germline V gene data show CDR1 as SGHAT and CDR2 as FQNNGV. V was shortened by 5 bases and J by 5 bases, with 13 bases between the two germline ends. The CDR3 has 14 amino acids. CDR3 region: CASSHIRGNNEQFF. The CDR3 region has the DNA TGTGCCAGCAGCCACATTAGGGGAAACAATGAGCAGTTCTTC.

The J gene is TRBJ1-6, the V gene TRBV7-9, with D tentatively TRBD1 (5 bases). The CDR3 loop spans 13 amino acids. Germline CDR1 reads SEHNR; CDR2 reads FQNEAQ (reference sequence). V lost 7 bases and J lost 10, with 14 bases in between. The CDR3 bases are TGTGCCAGCACCCTGGGGGGGGAATCACCCCTCCACTTT. The encoded protein is CASTLGGESPLHF.

The chain is built from TRBV11-3 and TRBJ1-2; weak D call: TRBD1 (5 bases). Germline V lookup: CDR1 SGHNT, CDR2 YENEEA. The CDR3 spans 17 residues. The germline V and J ends were trimmed by 0 bases and 3 bases, with 17 bases remaining between them. The CDR3 sequence is CASSLDLAQGGDYGYTF. The CDR3 DNA reads as TGTGCCAGCAGCTTAGATCTCGCGCAGGGTGGAGACTATGGCTACACCTTC.

The chain employs TRBV6-5 and TRBJ2-5; possibly TRBD2 for D (5 bases). Germline loops: CDR1 MNHEY, CDR2 SVGAGI. This CDR3 is built from 14 residues. Trimming left V 2 bases short and J 0 bases short, with 7 bases between. The CDR3 nucleotides read TGTGCCAGCAGTTACCGAGGGTACCAAGAGACCCAGTACTTC. Translation: CASSYRGYQETQYF.